Below are 30 T cell receptor beta chains sequenced from a single sample in a study of beta chain features in type 1 diabetes. Sequenced material consisted of expressed TCRB transcripts (all of the isolated RNA was reverse transcribed). Sequencing used immunoSEQ multiplex PCR; TCRdb keeps in-frame clones, though not all of them. The sample holds about 900,000 clones, roughly a sixth seen once. Sample: naive CD4+ T cells from blood. These receptors originate from a woman aged 18-30 years in good health.

The chain uses TRBV10-3 and TRBJ1-1; a weak D match, TRBD1 (5 bases). V lost 7 bases, J lost 1 base, and 16 bases lay in between. Germline loops: CDR1 ENHRY, CDR2 SYGVKD. The CDR3 consists of 15 residues. The CDR3 DNA follows: TGTGCCATCACCCCATCTACAGGAACGAACACTGAAGCTTTCTTT. Protein product: CAITPSTGTNTEAFF.

The chain uses TRBV5-6 and TRBJ1-5; 8 bases fit TRBD1. The V gene's germline CDR1 is SGHDT and CDR2 YYEEEE. V dropped 3 bases and J dropped 2; count of bases not matched to a gene: 7. This CDR3 has 16 amino acids. This chain's CDR3 is CASSSQPGQGNQPQHF. As DNA, the CDR3 is TGTGCCAGCAGCTCGCAGCCGGGACAGGGCAATCAGCCCCAGCATTTT.

This chain joins TRBV18 and TRBJ2-1; TRBD1 is a possible D gene (6 bases). This CDR3 comprises 15 residues. Germline CDR1 reads KGHSH; CDR2 reads LQKENI. V lost 0 bases to trimming and J lost 8 bases, with 14 bases between them. The DNA of the CDR3 is TGTGCCAGCTCACCACCTCTCAGGGGCGGCGATGAGCAGTTCTTC. This translates into CASSPPLRGGDEQFF.

This clone was seen more than once but under ten times. This chain uses TRBV29-1 with TRBJ2-4; D is perhaps TRBD2 (6 bases). Deletions cut 3 bases from V and 0 bases from J, with 15 bases between. Germline CDR1 is SQVTM and CDR2 is ANQGSEA. The CDR3 is made up of 16 amino acids. CDR3 sequence (DNA): TGCAGCGTTGAGGGAAGGGACTGGGAAGCCAAAAACATTCAGTACTTC. This encodes CSVEGRDWEAKNIQYF.

This clone has more than one count but fewer than ten. The rearrangement uses TRBV6-5 and TRBJ1-1; D is possibly TRBD1 (5 bases). V lost 6 bases and J 1 base, leaving 15 bases between the germline ends. The CDR3 runs 15 residues. The germline V gene encodes CDR1 MNHEY and CDR2 SVGAGI. The CDR3 sequence: CASRAGDGRNTEAFF. The CDR3 DNA reads TGTGCCAGCAGGGCTGGGGACGGACGGAACACTGAAGCTTTCTTT.

This clone has only one observation. The junction does not match germline at one end; this may be a read error. V usage is TRBV4-1 and J usage is TRBJ2-7; D remains ambiguous. The germline CDR1 and CDR2 sequences are MGHRA and YSYEKL. The CDR3 runs 13 residues. The CDR3: CASSQHPSYEQYF. The CDR3 DNA reads TGTGCCAGCAGCCAACATCCCTCCTACGAGCAGTACTTC.

CDR3 nucleotides: TGTGCCAGCAGCCGATTGCGGGGACAGGGACTTACTGAAGCTTTCTTT. Translating it yields CASSRLRGQGLTEAFF. The chain has TRBV7-2 and TRBJ1-1, with 9 bases that match TRBD1. This CDR3 has 16 amino acids. Germline V lookup: CDR1 SGHTA, CDR2 FQGNSA. J gave up 5 bases and V 5 bases, and 12 bases lay outside the gene matches.

The rearrangement links TRBV9 to TRBJ2-2; D gene ambiguous. The CDR3 loop spans 15 amino acids. CDR1 is SGDLS, CDR2 YYNGEE, per germline. V lost 3 bases to trimming and J lost 2 bases, with 11 bases between them. The CDR3 nucleotides read TGTGCCAGCAGCGACGTCGACGGTAACACCGGGGAGCTGTTTTTT. This codes for CASSDVDGNTGELFF.

The chain couples TRBV9 to TRBJ2-7; unclear D gene. The CDR3 runs to 14 residues. Germline V CDR1 and CDR2: SGDLS, YYNGEE. V shed 0 bases and J shed 5 bases, with 12 bases lying between them. CDR3 DNA sequence: TGTGCCAGCAGCGTAGGGGCGAAAAGGGACGAGCAGTACTTC. Protein product: CASSVGAKRDEQYF.

CDR3: CASSFGTSGYTDTQYF. The CDR3 coding sequence is TGCGCCAGCAGCTTTGGGACTAGCGGGTACACAGATACGCAGTATTTT. The V call is TRBV5-1, the J call TRBJ2-3; TRBD2 matches at 12 bases. After removal of 2 bases from V and 2 bases from J, the junction contained 3 bases not matched to a gene. The CDR3 is 16 amino acids. CDR1 is SGHRS and CDR2 is YFSETQ in the germline V gene. Full variable domain (rest looked up from reference TRBV5-1 and TRBJ2-3): KAGVTQTPRYLIKTRGQQVTLSCSPISGHRSVSWYQQTPGQGLQFLFEYFSETQRNKGNFPGRFSGRQFSNSRSEMNVSTLELGDSALYLCASSFGTSGYTDTQYFGPGTRLTVL.

The V and J genes are TRBV5-4 and TRBJ2-7; no clear D. CDR1 SGHNT and CDR2 YYREEE come from the germline V gene (reference sequence). The CDR3 length is 14 residues. V lost 0 bases and J 4 bases, leaving 11 bases between the germline ends. Written as DNA, the CDR3 is TGTGCCAGCAGCTTGGACGCGAGGTCATACGAGCAGTACTTC. Its protein is CASSLDARSYEQYF.

This clone has only a few counts. The chain employs TRBV7-9 and TRBJ1-1; the D gene is possibly TRBD1 (5 bases). Germline CDR1 and CDR2: SEHNR and FQNEAQ (reference sequence). V was trimmed by 3 bases and J by 3 bases, leaving 14 bases between them. The CDR3 has 15 amino acids. CDR3 loop: CASSLRPVGDTEAFF. The CDR3 DNA is TGTGCCAGCAGCTTGCGACCCGTGGGGGACACTGAAGCTTTCTTT.

The genes are TRBV5-1 and TRBJ2-3, with a weak D call TRBD2 (6 bases). In germline, CDR1 is SGHRS, CDR2 YFSETQ. This CDR3 region has 15 residues. V was cut by 0 bases and J by 8 bases, with 16 bases left in between. The CDR3 sequence is CASSLASVGQGTQYF. The DNA for the CDR3 is TGCGCCAGCAGCTTGGCTAGCGTTGGGCAAGGTACGCAGTATTTT.

This clone was seen only a few times. The same CDR3 also results from other DNA sequences found in this sample. J is TRBJ2-7 and V is TRBV5-1; D perhaps matches TRBD2 (6 bases). CDR1 SGHRS and CDR2 YFSETQ come from the germline V gene. Trimming left V 2 bases short and J 2 bases short, with 14 bases between. This CDR3 region has 15 residues. As DNA, the CDR3 is TGCGCCAGCAGCTTAACCGGGACTGGTCCCTACGAGCAGTACTTC. It codes for CASSLTGTGPYEQYF.

The chain uses TRBV19 and TRBJ1-5; a possible D gene is TRBD1 (6 bases). Germline assignment: CDR1 LNHDA and CDR2 SQIVND (reference sequence). The CDR3 has 16 residues. Trimming took off 4 bases at V and 2 bases at J, with 15 bases between the two ends. The chain's CDR3 is CASSTKQGRGNQPQHF. As DNA, the CDR3 is TGTGCCAGTAGTACGAAACAGGGTAGGGGCAATCAGCCCCAGCATTTT.

The gene calls are TRBV29-1 and TRBJ2-1; D not resolved. The V gene's germline CDR1 is SQVTM and CDR2 ANQGSEA. This CDR3 has 14 residues. Trimming shortened V by 4 bases and J by 3 bases, and 13 bases separated the two germline ends. The CDR3 protein is CSVVSISGYNEQFF. CDR3 sequence (DNA): TGCAGCGTTGTTTCAATTTCGGGCTACAATGAGCAGTTCTTC.

This clone has more than one count but fewer than ten. The chain recombines TRBV4-3 with TRBJ2-1; 9 bases align to TRBD1. Germline lookup yields CDR1 LGHNA and CDR2 YSLEER. After removal of 1 base from V and 7 bases from J, the junction contained 5 bases not matched to a gene. CDR3 length: 15 amino acids. In nucleotides, the CDR3 is TGCGCCAGCAGCCAAGGAGGGACAGGGAGGAATGAGCAGTTCTTC. The encoded protein is CASSQGGTGRNEQFF.

This rearrangement joins TRBV11-2 to TRBJ2-2; no firm D call. CDR3 length: 13 residues. V lost 5 bases and J 3 bases, leaving 7 bases between the germline ends. Germline V lookup: CDR1 SGHAT, CDR2 FQNNGV. The CDR3 loop reads CASSPLDTGELFF. CDR3 DNA: TGTGCCAGCAGCCCGCTAGACACCGGGGAGCTGTTTTTT.

This clone was seen a few times. CDR3 in DNA: TGTGCCAGCAGTGAAAGTCCTCAAGAGACCCAGTACTTC. It codes for CASSESPQETQYF. This rearrangement joins TRBV7-3 to TRBJ2-5, with D hard to call. The germline V gene has CDR1 SGHTA and CDR2 FQGTGA. Trimming left V 6 bases short and J 2 bases short, with 10 bases between. The CDR3 has 13 residues.

The chain combines TRBV4-3 with TRBJ2-1, with TRBD2 identical over 13 bases. The CDR3 consists of 15 residues. Germline CDR1 is LGHNA and CDR2 is YSLEER. Trimming took 4 bases from V and 4 from J; bases not matched to a gene: 1. The CDR3 bases are TGCGCCAGCAGCCTACTAGCGGGAGGGTACAATGAGCAGTTCTTC. Protein sequence: CASSLLAGGYNEQFF.

The J gene is TRBJ2-6, the V gene TRBV7-2; TRBD1 matches at 12 bases. With V trimmed by 5 bases and J by 4 bases, 9 bases remained unmatched. Germline-derived CDR1 and CDR2 are SGHTA and FQGNSA. The CDR3 is made up of 18 amino acids. The CDR3 sequence is CASSHGTGGARGANVLTF. Here the CDR3 DNA reads TGTGCCAGCAGCCACGGGACAGGGGGCGCGAGAGGGGCCAACGTCCTGACTTTC. The full variable domain, completed using reference TRBV7-2 and TRBJ2-6, is GAGVSQSPSNKVTEKGKDVELRCDPISGHTALYWYRQSLGQGLEFLIYFQGNSAPDKSGLPSDRFSAERTGGSVSTLTIQRTQQEDSAVYLCASSHGTGGARGANVLTFGAGSRLTVL.

This clone was counted at least ten times. V and J are TRBV7-9 and TRBJ2-1; 7 bases are shared with TRBD2. The ends lost 5 bases at V and 5 bases at J; junction bases unmatched: 3. Germline values: CDR1 SEHNR, CDR2 FQNEAQ (reference sequence). The CDR3 is made up of 13 amino acids. The CDR3 sequence is CASSKTSHNEQFF. The DNA for the CDR3 is TGTGCCAGCAGCAAGACTAGCCACAATGAGCAGTTCTTC.

With respect to this clone: An end of the junction does not agree with germline; a read error may underlie this. The J gene is TRBJ2-1, the V gene TRBV4-3; 9 bases fit TRBD2. The CDR3 sequence is 13 residues long. The germline V gene encodes CDR1 LGHNA and CDR2 YSLEER. This CDR3 is CASSQERASGMVF. CDR3 bases: TGCGCCAGCAGCCAGGAAAGGGCTAGCGGGATGGTCTTC.

In DNA form, the CDR3 reads TGTGCCAGCAGCTCATCTATGATAGCGGGAGGTAATGAGCAGTTCTTC. It specifies CASSSSMIAGGNEQFF. The J gene is TRBJ2-1, the V gene TRBV7-9; 10 bases are shared with TRBD2. Per the germline V gene, CDR1 is SEHNR and CDR2 is FQNEAQ (reference sequence). The V segment lost 4 bases and the J segment 7 bases; nucleotides outside the gene matches: 10. CDR3 length: 16 amino acids.

This clone was counted a few times. This chain joins TRBV4-2 and TRBJ2-3, with TRBD2 as a possible D gene (6 bases). This CDR3 contains 17 residues. Germline lookup yields CDR1 LGHNA and CDR2 YNFKEQ. V was trimmed by 0 bases and J by 0 bases, leaving 13 bases between them. CDR3 bases: TGTGCCAGCAGCCAAGAAAGGAGGGCCCATAGCACAGATACGCAGTATTTT. The encoded protein is CASSQERRAHSTDTQYF.

The CDR3 loop reads CASSLSGSYGYTF. The CDR3 bases are TGTGCCAGCAGTTTATCCGGGAGCTATGGCTACACCTTC. This chain joins TRBV27 and TRBJ1-2; no definite D call. Trimming took 0 bases from V and 4 from J, leaving 6 bases between them. The germline CDR1 and CDR2 sequences are MNHEY and SMNVEV (reference sequence). The CDR3 is 13 amino acids.

This clone was detected only a few times. The gene calls are TRBV6-1 and TRBJ2-5; possible D gene TRBD2, 5 bases. V lost 1 base and J 5 bases, leaving 14 bases between the germline ends. CDR3 length equals 15 residues. Germline lookup yields CDR1 MNHNS and CDR2 SASEGT. The CDR3 coding sequence is TGTGCCAGCAGTGAAGGACCTACTAGTAAGGAGACCCAGTACTTC. Translation gives CASSEGPTSKETQYF.

The V call is TRBV5-4, the J call TRBJ2-7, with 11 bases matching TRBD1. This CDR3 spans 14 amino acids. Per the germline V gene, CDR1 is SGHNT and CDR2 is YYREEE (reference sequence). Unmatched junction bases numbered 3, after V lost 3 bases and J lost 4 bases. CDR3 amino acids: CASSSDRGPYEQYF. DNA of the CDR3: TGTGCCAGCAGCTCGGACAGGGGGCCATACGAGCAGTACTTC.

V is TRBV18 and J is TRBJ2-5; TRBD1 is a possible D gene (5 bases). V shed 4 bases and J shed 5 bases, with 17 bases lying between them. The CDR3 totals 15 residues. Germline V CDR1 and CDR2: KGHSH, LQKENI. DNA for the CDR3: TGTGCCAGCTCACGGGTCGTAGGGGCTATGGAGACCCAGTACTTC. Its translation: CASSRVVGAMETQYF.

J is TRBJ1-4 and V is TRBV2; 7 bases fit TRBD1. Germline V gives CDR1 SNHLY, CDR2 FYNNEI. With 2 bases clipped from V and 10 bases from J, the junction kept 13 bases outside the gene matches. The CDR3 runs 16 residues. This CDR3 is CASSESGGMHRGKLFF. As DNA, the CDR3 is TGTGCCAGCAGTGAATCAGGGGGAATGCATCGGGGAAAACTGTTTTTT.